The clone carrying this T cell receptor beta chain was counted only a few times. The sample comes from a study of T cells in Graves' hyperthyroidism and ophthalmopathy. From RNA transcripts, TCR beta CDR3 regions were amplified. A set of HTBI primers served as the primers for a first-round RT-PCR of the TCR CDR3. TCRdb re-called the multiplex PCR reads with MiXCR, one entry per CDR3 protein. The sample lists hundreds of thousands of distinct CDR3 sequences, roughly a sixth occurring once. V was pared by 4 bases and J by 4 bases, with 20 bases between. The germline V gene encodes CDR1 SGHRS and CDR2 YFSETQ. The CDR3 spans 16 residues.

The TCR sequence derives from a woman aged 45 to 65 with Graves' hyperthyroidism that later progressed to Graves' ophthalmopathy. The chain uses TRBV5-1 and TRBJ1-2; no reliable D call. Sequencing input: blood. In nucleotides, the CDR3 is TGCGCCAGCAGCAACCGTGATGCCGGTGGGAGCTATGGCTACACCTTC. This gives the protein CASSNRDAGGSYGYTF.